The 14 T cell receptor beta chains presented below share a single source sample, sequenced in a study of T cell changes during pregnancy in multiple sclerosis (dated by TCRdb to the late 2010s). Receptors were amplified or captured by the immunoSEQ multiplex PCR assay. The table was pulled from immuneACCESS by TCRdb, which kept in-frame rearrangements only. Such tables lose some clones; where checked, under half of the loss comes from unresolved V genes, and the rest has no known cause. The sample table lists some 59,000 clones, approximately 90% of them with a count of one. Of the sample, under 1.5% falls within the top ten clones. The sequenced sample was peripheral blood, obtained in the second trimester of pregnancy. The source is a female donor with multiple sclerosis, enrolled in a pregnancy study.

The sample holds one count of this clone. The chain recombines TRBV9 with TRBJ2-5; TRBD2 matches at 10 bases. The CDR3 sequence is 14 residues long. V trimming: 4 bases; J trimming: 3 bases; junction bases outside the gene matches: 3. Germline V gives CDR1 SGDLS, CDR2 YYNGEE. The CDR3 DNA reads TGTGCCAGCAGCCTTGGACTAGCGGAAGAGACCCAGTACTTC. Residues: CASSLGLAEETQYF.

In this sample, this clone turned up a few times. V and J are TRBV15 and TRBJ1-5; D ambiguous. The CDR3 has 16 amino acids. Germline lookup yields CDR1 LNHNV and CDR2 YYDKDF (reference sequence). Trimming shortened V by 1 base and J by 5 bases, and 15 bases separated the two germline ends. The CDR3 sequence is CATSRGASGDYQPQHF. CDR3 sequence (DNA): TGTGCCACCAGCAGAGGGGCCTCGGGAGACTATCAGCCCCAGCATTTT.

The J gene is TRBJ2-5, the V gene TRBV6-1; 14 positions match TRBD2. The J segment lost 4 bases and the V segment lost 4 bases, leaving 2 bases of the junction unmatched. The CDR3 runs to 15 residues. Germline assignment: CDR1 MNHNS and CDR2 SASEGT. The CDR3 sequence: CASSGLAGGPETQYF. In nucleotides, the CDR3 is TGTGCCAGCAGTGGACTAGCGGGGGGGCCAGAGACCCAGTACTTC.

The chain has TRBV21-1 and TRBJ2-2; whether TRBD2, the table's D call, matches the DNA was not checked. TRBV21-1 has pseudogene status. CDR3 length: 18 amino acids. The CDR3 protein is CASSISTGKPANTGELFF. The CDR3 DNA sequence: TGTGCCAGCAGCATCTCGACGGGAAAACCTGCGAACACCGGGGAGCTGTTTTTT.

The V call is TRBV19, the J call TRBJ1-5; D might be TRBD1 (6 bases). The V and J ends lost 6 bases and 7 bases respectively, with 16 bases between them. CDR3 length equals 14 residues. Germline V lookup: CDR1 LNHDA, CDR2 SQIVND (reference sequence). The CDR3 DNA follows: TGTGCCAGTAGCCCGGGCGGGGGGCGGCAGCCCCAGCATTTT. Translation gives CASSPGGGRQPQHF.

The gene calls are TRBV6-1 and TRBJ2-4; 10 bases fit TRBD1. After removal of 1 base from V and 15 bases from J, the junction contained 15 bases not matched to a gene. Germline values: CDR1 MNHNS, CDR2 SASEGT. This CDR3 spans 16 amino acids. The CDR3 DNA sequence: TGTGCCAGCAGTGAAGGTTGGGACAGGGGTTCTCTTGTATGGTACTTC. This translates into CASSEGWDRGSLVWYF.

The chain joins TRBV29-1 to TRBJ2-5; TRBD1 agrees at 11 bases. This CDR3 is 12 amino acids long. Germline CDR1 SQVTM, CDR2 ANQGSEA. After removal of 4 bases from V and 12 bases from J, the junction contained 7 bases not matched to a gene. The CDR3 reads CSVGGQGGAEYF. In DNA, the CDR3 is TGCAGCGTTGGGGGACAGGGGGGCGCGGAGTACTTC.

The J gene is TRBJ1-1, the V gene TRBV28, with 7 bases matching TRBD1. The CDR3 length is 15 residues. Germline V gives CDR1 MDHEN, CDR2 SYDVKM. The J segment lost 0 bases and the V segment lost 5 bases, leaving 6 bases of the junction unmatched. CDR3 sequence reads: CASSTAGTVNTEAFF. CDR3 sequence (DNA): TGTGCCAGCAGTACCGCCGGGACAGTGAACACTGAAGCTTTCTTT.

This chain links TRBV30 with TRBJ2-1; possible D gene TRBD2, 6 bases. The V and J ends lost 0 bases and 10 bases respectively, with 13 bases between them. Germline-derived CDR1 and CDR2 are GTSNPN and SVGIG (reference sequence). CDR3 size: 13 residues. CDR3 nucleotide sequence: TGTGCCTGGAGTGTAGGGCGGGGTAGAGAGCAGTTCTTC. Translating gives CAWSVGRGREQFF.

The CDR3 sequence is CASSYGGLYTEAFF. The CDR3 nucleotides read TGTGCCAGCAGTTACGGGGGCTTGTACACTGAAGCTTTCTTT. This rearrangement joins TRBV6-6 to TRBJ1-1; tentatively, D is TRBD1 (6 bases). Germline V CDR1 and CDR2: MNHNY, SVGAGI (reference sequence). Trimming pared 2 bases from V and 3 bases from J, leaving 10 bases between. There are 14 residues in the CDR3.

This chain links TRBV5-6 with TRBJ2-7; D call uncertain. V lost 1 base, J lost 2 bases, and 7 bases lay in between. Germline V CDR1 and CDR2: SGHDT, YYEEEE. This CDR3 comprises 13 residues. The DNA of the CDR3 is TGTGCCAGCAGCTTGCAGGAAACCTACGAGCAGTACTTC. It translates to CASSLQETYEQYF. Variable domain in full (rest from reference TRBV5-6 and TRBJ2-7): DAGVTQSPTHLIKTRGQQVTLRCSPKSGHDTVSWYQQALGQGPQFIFQYYEEEERQRGNFPDRFSGHQFPNYSSELNVNALLLGDSALYLCASSLQETYEQYFGPGTRLTVT.

The chain joins TRBV11-2 to TRBJ2-1; 9 bases fit TRBD2. V lost 6 bases to trimming and J lost 0 bases; unmatched junction nucleotides: 15. This CDR3 comprises 19 residues. Germline V gives CDR1 SGHAT, CDR2 FQNNGV. The CDR3 nucleotides read TGTGCCAGCAGTCGGATGGGGCCCGGGCGGGGGGGCTCCTACAATGAGCAGTTCTTC. It encodes CASSRMGPGRGGSYNEQFF.

In this sample, this clone turned up once. The genes are TRBV7-8 and TRBJ1-5; D unresolved. Trimming cost V 4 bases and J 9 bases, with 16 bases left between them. Germline values: CDR1 SGHVS, CDR2 FQNEAQ. CDR3 length: 14 amino acids. The CDR3 reads CASSSLGRDGPQHF. CDR3 coding DNA: TGTGCCAGCAGCTCTTTAGGCCGGGATGGGCCCCAGCATTTT. The entire variable domain, with the rest obtained from reference TRBV7-8 and TRBJ1-5, is as follows: GAGVSQSPRYKVAKRGQDVALRCDPISGHVSLFWYQQALGQGPEFLTYFQNEAQLDKSGLPSDRFFAERPEGSVSTLKIQRTQQEDSAVYLCASSSLGRDGPQHFGDGTRLSIL.

The chain recombines TRBV18 with TRBJ1-1; D gene ambiguous. The germline V gene encodes CDR1 KGHSH and CDR2 LQKENI. V lost 2 bases to trimming and J lost 5 bases, with 12 bases between them. The CDR3 has 14 amino acids. The CDR3 region is CASSPAGSSTEAFF. DNA for the CDR3: TGTGCCAGCTCACCAGCGGGGAGTAGTACTGAAGCTTTCTTT.